Following are 26 T cell receptor beta chains from one sample sequenced in a study of T cells after yellow fever vaccination (dated by TCRdb to the late 2010s). To prepare the library, 5' RACE was applied. Sequencing was carried out with an Illumina NovaSeq 6000. TCRdb ran its own pipeline on the public reads, namely fastp trimming at Q25 and MiXCR clone calling, and kept in-frame beta chains. A single entry per CDR3 protein holds the most common genes and DNA from its merged rows. This sample comprises about 320,000 distinct CDR3 sequences, around 4.5% of them detected only once. The ten largest clones capture roughly a fifth of the sample. Interpreted using the paper, the treatment or condition label stands for: live attenuated yellow fever vaccine strain. The sample in question was PBMCs, obtained 15 days after the yellow fever booster vaccination. Receptor source: a man aged 18 to 35 who received the YFV17D yellow fever vaccine.

This clonotype was seen at least ten times. The V and J genes are TRBV6-6 and TRBJ2-1, with D hard to call. The CDR3 has 15 residues. V dropped 0 bases and J dropped 4 bases, with 10 bases sitting between them. Germline loops: CDR1 MNHNY, CDR2 SVGAGI (reference sequence). CDR3: CASSYSEGPYNEQFF. CDR3 bases: TGTGCCAGCAGTTACTCGGAAGGGCCTTACAATGAGCAGTTCTTC.

The chain carries TRBV18 and TRBJ1-2; 7 bases are shared with TRBD1. Germline V gene lookup returns CDR1 KGHSH and CDR2 LQKENI. J lost 4 bases, V lost 5 bases, and 7 bases had no gene match. This CDR3 contains 14 residues. As DNA, the CDR3 is TGTGCCAGCTCAGCAAAGGGACAGTCCTATGGCTACACCTTC. Its translation is CASSAKGQSYGYTF.

The chain is built from TRBV11-2 and TRBJ2-3; D not certain. The germline gives CDR1 SGHAT, CDR2 FQNNGV. There are 14 residues in the CDR3. V gave up 2 bases and J gave up 2 bases, with 8 bases separating them. This chain's CDR3 is CASSLIPFTDTQYF. The CDR3 DNA is TGTGCCAGCAGCTTAATACCTTTCACAGATACGCAGTATTTT. The variable domain in full, with the rest retrieved from reference TRBV11-2 and TRBJ2-3, is EAGVAQSPRYKIIEKRQSVAFWCNPISGHATLYWYQQILGQGPKLLIQFQNNGVVDDSQLPKDRFSAERLKGVDSTLKIQPAKLEDSAVYLCASSLIPFTDTQYFGPGTRLTVL.

The chain joins TRBV12-3 or TRBV12-4 to TRBJ1-1; D is undetermined. Deletions cut 8 bases from V and 5 bases from J, with 12 bases between. The CDR3 is 12 residues long. The CDR3, as DNA: TGTGCCAGCCTTCTGCGGGGTACTGAAGCTTTCTTT. This translates into CASLLRGTEAFF.

The V call is TRBV5-1, the J call TRBJ2-5, with TRBD2 identical over 14 bases. This CDR3 is 15 amino acids long. With V trimmed by 7 bases and J by 5 bases, 7 bases remained unmatched. The germline CDR1 and CDR2 sequences are SGHRS and YFSETQ. CDR3 bases: TGCGCCAGCTCGACTAGCGGGGGGGCAGAGGAGACCCAGTACTTC. Translated: CASSTSGGAEETQYF. Drawing the rest from reference TRBV5-1 and TRBJ2-5, the complete variable domain is KAGVTQTPRYLIKTRGQQVTLSCSPISGHRSVSWYQQTPGQGLQFLFEYFSETQRNKGNFPGRFSGRQFSNSRSEMNVSTLELGDSALYLCASSTSGGAEETQYFGPGTRLLVL.

Only a few counts were recorded for this clonotype. The chain has TRBV7-2 and TRBJ2-3; D may be TRBD2 (5 bases). V lost 4 bases to trimming and J lost 0 bases, with 11 bases between them. CDR1 and CDR2 from the germline V gene are SGHTA and FQGNSA. The length of the CDR3 is 15 residues. The CDR3 here is CASSWEADSTDTQYF. The CDR3 bases are TGTGCCAGCAGCTGGGAAGCGGATAGCACAGATACGCAGTATTTT.

In its sample, this clonotype was seen a few times. The CDR3 nucleotides read TGCGCCAGCAGCGAGGGACTAGAGAGCCTCCCAGATACGCAGTATTTT. This encodes CASSEGLESLPDTQYF. V is TRBV5-1 and J is TRBJ2-3, with 8 bases aligning to TRBD2. J was trimmed by 4 bases and V by 4 bases; bases with no gene match: 11. The CDR3 runs 16 residues. Germline values: CDR1 SGHRS, CDR2 YFSETQ.

J is TRBJ2-5 and V is TRBV6-2 or TRBV6-3; perhaps TRBD2 as D (6 bases). The germline V gene has CDR1 MNHEY and CDR2 SVGEGT. The CDR3 loop spans 14 amino acids. V lost 6 bases, J lost 1 base, and 12 bases lay in between. CDR3 region: CASSYGGIQETQYF. The CDR3 DNA reads TGTGCCAGCAGCTACGGGGGAATCCAAGAGACCCAGTACTTC.

Here the CDR3 DNA reads TGTGCCTCCAGAGAGCACCGGGACAGTGGGTCGGAGCAGTTCTTC. This codes for CASREHRDSGSEQFF. The V and J genes are TRBV30 and TRBJ2-1, with TRBD1 matching over 7 bases. The CDR3 consists of 15 residues. The V segment lost 7 bases and the J segment 10 bases; nucleotides outside the gene matches: 19. Germline lookup yields CDR1 GTSNPN and CDR2 SVGIG (reference sequence).

This clonotype was recorded a few times. The genes are TRBV20-1 and TRBJ2-1, with TRBD2 identical over 9 bases. Germline CDR1 and CDR2: DFQATT and SNEGSKA (reference sequence). The CDR3 spans 16 residues. V lost 0 bases to trimming and J lost 7 bases; unmatched junction nucleotides: 10. CDR3 bases: TGCAGTGCTAGAGACCCCGCGGGGGGGCCCTGGAATGAGCAGTTCTTC. It is translated as CSARDPAGGPWNEQFF.

In its sample, this clonotype was seen many times. This chain joins TRBV18 and TRBJ2-2; D unresolved. V lost 4 bases to trimming and J lost 0 bases, with 12 bases between them. The germline gives CDR1 KGHSH, CDR2 LQKENI. The CDR3 sequence is 16 residues long. CDR3 region: CASSRSTATNTGELFF. The CDR3 region has the DNA TGTGCCAGCTCACGTTCCACTGCCACGAACACCGGGGAGCTGTTTTTT.

The J gene is TRBJ1-1, the V gene TRBV5-1; D remains ambiguous. Trimming left V 0 bases short and J 5 bases short, with 14 bases between. The V gene's germline CDR1 is SGHRS and CDR2 YFSETQ. The CDR3 consists of 15 residues. CDR3 region: CASSLVGFEQTEAFF. The CDR3 DNA is TGCGCCAGCAGCTTGGTCGGGTTTGAACAGACTGAAGCTTTCTTT. The full variable domain, completed using reference TRBV5-1 and TRBJ1-1, is KAGVTQTPRYLIKTRGQQVTLSCSPISGHRSVSWYQQTPGQGLQFLFEYFSETQRNKGNFPGRFSGRQFSNSRSEMNVSTLELGDSALYLCASSLVGFEQTEAFFGQGTRLTVV.

This clonotype was seen only a few times. The rearrangement links TRBV18 to TRBJ1-2; D unresolved. Trimming removed 4 bases from V and 4 bases from J, with 22 bases in between. In germline, CDR1 is KGHSH, CDR2 LQKENI. The CDR3 is 17 amino acids. The CDR3 protein is CASSLFRALRDIYGYTF. The CDR3 DNA is TGTGCCAGCTCACTCTTCCGGGCCCTTCGGGATATCTATGGCTACACCTTC.

This CDR3 reads CASSWLDSTGELFF. CDR3 nucleotides: TGCGCCAGCAGCTGGTTGGACAGCACCGGGGAGCTGTTTTTT. V usage is TRBV5-1 and J usage is TRBJ2-2; a weak D match, TRBD1 (6 bases). Looked up from germline, CDR1 is SGHRS and CDR2 is YFSETQ. This CDR3 is built from 14 residues. Trimming shortened V by 3 bases and J by 4 bases, and 10 bases separated the two germline ends.

CDR3 DNA sequence: TGTGCCAGCACCCCGGGGGTTTCGAACACCGGGGAGCTGTTTTTT. Protein product: CASTPGVSNTGELFF. The chain is built from TRBV28 and TRBJ2-2, with D possibly TRBD2 on 6 matching bases. V was pared by 7 bases and J by 0 bases, with 12 bases between. This CDR3 has 15 residues. Germline V gene lookup returns CDR1 MDHEN and CDR2 SYDVKM.

This chain joins TRBV3-1 and TRBJ1-5; the D is unclear. The CDR3 sequence is 14 residues long. Between the trimmed V and J ends, which lost 7 bases and 0 bases, there was a span of 10 bases. Germline assignment: CDR1 LGHDT and CDR2 YNNKEL (reference sequence). The CDR3 region is CASTHGPSNQPQHF. In nucleotides, the CDR3 is TGTGCCAGCACCCATGGTCCTAGCAATCAGCCCCAGCATTTT.

This clonotype was counted at least ten times. The chain has TRBV20-1 and TRBJ2-2, with TRBD2 identical over 8 bases. Germline CDR1 DFQATT, CDR2 SNEGSKA (reference sequence). CDR3 length equals 14 residues. J lost 4 bases, V lost 7 bases, and 8 bases had no gene match. In nucleotides, the CDR3 is TGCAGTGTAACCGGGACTAGGTCCACCGGGGAGCTGTTTTTT. It specifies CSVTGTRSTGELFF.

The chain carries TRBV24-1 and TRBJ2-1, with 8 positions matching TRBD2. With V trimmed by 4 bases and J by 12 bases, 16 bases remained unmatched. The CDR3 contains 16 residues. Germline lookup yields CDR1 KGHDR and CDR2 SFDVKD. The CDR3 coding sequence is TGTGCCACCAGTGACCGGACTAGCCGGGGGGGCCCATCGCAGTTCTTC. This codes for CATSDRTSRGGPSQFF.

This clonotype came up many times. The chain uses TRBV5-1 and TRBJ2-3; possible D gene TRBD1, 6 bases. The CDR3 is 14 amino acids. The V and J ends lost 2 bases and 1 base respectively, with 8 bases between them. The V gene's germline CDR1 is SGHRS and CDR2 YFSETQ. The CDR3 loop reads CASSLQGGTDTQYF. In DNA form, the CDR3 reads TGCGCCAGCAGCTTACAGGGTGGCACAGATACGCAGTATTTT.

The chain recombines TRBV5-1 with TRBJ2-5, with D perhaps being TRBD1 or TRBD2 (5 bases each). This CDR3 contains 15 residues. Trimming stripped 2 bases from V and 4 bases from J, with 15 bases between. Germline CDR1 SGHRS, CDR2 YFSETQ. CDR3 sequence: CASSFRDRSPETQYF. The CDR3 DNA is TGCGCCAGCAGCTTTAGGGACCGAAGCCCAGAGACCCAGTACTTC.

Ten or more counts support this clonotype. The chain combines TRBV4-3 with TRBJ2-3, with unresolved D. The CDR3 has 14 residues. V was pared by 1 base and J by 4 bases, with 9 bases between. Germline-derived CDR1 and CDR2 are LGHNA and YSLEER. The CDR3 sequence: CASSQVNEPDTQYF. The CDR3 DNA sequence: TGCGCCAGCAGCCAAGTGAACGAACCAGATACGCAGTATTTT.

There are many counts of this clonotype. The V call is TRBV5-5, the J call TRBJ2-5; 9 nucleotides agree with TRBD1. CDR1 and CDR2 (germline): SGHKS, YYEKEE (reference sequence). The J segment lost 4 bases and the V segment lost 3 bases, leaving 13 bases of the junction unmatched. The CDR3 is 17 amino acids. The CDR3 sequence: CASSSQPGQGIGETQYF. CDR3 nucleotides: TGTGCCAGCAGCTCGCAACCGGGACAGGGAATTGGAGAGACCCAGTACTTC. Complete variable domain (other parts from reference TRBV5-5 and TRBJ2-5): DAGVTQSPTHLIKTRGQQVTLRCSPISGHKSVSWYQQVLGQGPQFIFQYYEKEERGRGNFPDRFSARQFPNYSSELNVNALLLGDSALYLCASSSQPGQGIGETQYFGPGTRLLVL.

The V and J genes are TRBV7-9 and TRBJ2-4; D is possibly TRBD1 (5 bases). CDR1 SEHNR and CDR2 FQNEAQ come from the germline V gene (reference sequence). V lost 3 bases, J lost 0 bases, and 12 bases lay in between. The CDR3 loop spans 16 amino acids. The CDR3 protein is CASSLGTGVAKNIQYF. DNA of the CDR3: TGTGCCAGCAGCTTGGGTACAGGCGTAGCCAAAAACATTCAGTACTTC.

This clonotype was seen only a few times. This chain connects TRBV5-1 to TRBJ2-5; TRBD1 matches at 10 bases. From germline, CDR1 is SGHRS and CDR2 YFSETQ. After removal of 4 bases from V and 3 bases from J, the junction contained 6 bases not matched to a gene. CDR3 length equals 15 residues. The DNA of the CDR3 is TGCGCCAGCAGCGTAACCGGGACAGGGGAAGAGACCCAGTACTTC. It encodes CASSVTGTGEETQYF.

This clonotype was seen at least ten times. This chain uses TRBV5-1 with TRBJ1-5; no clear D gene. Trimming left V 0 bases short and J 7 bases short, with 11 bases between. CDR3 length: 14 residues. The germline CDR1 and CDR2 sequences are SGHRS and YFSETQ. The CDR3 nucleotides are TGCGCCAGCAGCTTGGGGTCAGTCGGACAGCCCCAGCATTTT. Translation gives CASSLGSVGQPQHF.

This clonotype has a count of ten or more. The rearrangement links TRBV14 to TRBJ1-4; D not certain. Germline CDR1 reads SGHDN; CDR2 reads FVKESK. Trimming removed 1 base from V and 12 bases from J, with 15 bases in between. The CDR3 spans 14 residues. As DNA, the CDR3 is TGTGCCAGCAGCCAAGCTAGCCAGCTGGAAGAACTGTTTTTT. Translation: CASSQASQLEELFF.